One and the same sample provided the 18 T cell receptor beta chains below, sequenced in a study of memory CD8 T cells in hepatitis C reinfection. Using immunoSEQ multiplex PCR, the repertoire was profiled, and TCRdb retains in-frame clones only, with some absent. The sample lists about 50,000 clones; approximately 92% were seen once. Time point meaning: late/post reinfection, 12 to 24 weeks after detection. No in vitro expansion preceded TCR sequencing of the sorted cells. Sequencing used naive CD8+ T cells sorted from blood. The receptors come from a man in his late teens or twenties with hepatitis C virus infection.

The rearrangement links TRBV27 to TRBJ2-6; 8 nucleotides line up with TRBD1. CDR3 length: 16 residues. Germline trimming cut 2 bases from V and 4 bases from J; bases unmatched to any gene: 4. Germline V CDR1 and CDR2: MNHEY, SMNVEV (reference sequence). The CDR3 is CASSLNRGSGANVLTF. The CDR3, as DNA: TGTGCCAGCAGTTTAAACAGGGGGTCCGGGGCCAACGTCCTGACTTTC. The full variable domain, its missing parts supplied by reference TRBV27 and TRBJ2-6, is EAQVTQNPRYLITVTGKKLTVTCSQNMNHEYMSWYRQDPGLGLRQIYYSMNVEVTDKGDVPEGYKVSRKEKRNFPLILESPSPNQTSLYFCASSLNRGSGANVLTFGAGSRLTVL.

This clone occurred once. This chain uses TRBV5-6 with TRBJ2-4, with 8 positions matching TRBD1. There are 12 residues in the CDR3. Germline loops: CDR1 SGHDT, CDR2 YYEEEE. J gave up 7 bases and V 7 bases, and 4 bases lay outside the gene matches. CDR3: CASGQGTNIQYF. The CDR3 DNA reads as TGTGCCAGCGGACAGGGTACCAACATTCAGTACTTC.

This clone was seen just once. This chain uses TRBV7-9 with TRBJ2-2, with D possibly matching TRBD1 (6 bases). Germline V gives CDR1 SEHNR, CDR2 FQNEAQ (reference sequence). Trimming took 5 bases from V and 6 from J, leaving 10 bases between them. The CDR3 is 13 residues long. CDR3 in DNA: TGTGCCAGCAGCAGGACAGAGGCCGGGGAGCTGTTTTTT. This translates into CASSRTEAGELFF. The full variable domain, completed using reference TRBV7-9 and TRBJ2-2, is DTGVSQNPRHKITKRGQNVTFRCDPISEHNRLYWYRQTLGQGPEFLTYFQNEAQLEKSRLLSDRFSAERPKGSFSTLEIQRTEQGDSAMYLCASSRTEAGELFFGEGSRLTVL.

This clone was counted a single time. The chain employs TRBV2 and TRBJ2-5; 8 bases are a match to TRBD1. After removal of 7 bases from V and 1 base from J, the junction contained 8 bases not matched to a gene. The CDR3 is made up of 15 amino acids. Germline CDR1 is SNHLY and CDR2 is FYNNEI. CDR3 region: CASTGQGAIQETQYF. In DNA, the CDR3 is TGTGCCAGCACAGGTCAGGGGGCGATCCAAGAGACCCAGTACTTC.

V gene TRBV19 combines with J gene TRBJ1-1; no clear D gene. CDR3 length equals 13 residues. The ends were cut back, 2 bases at V and 0 bases at J, with 4 bases in the middle. Germline loops: CDR1 LNHDA, CDR2 SQIVND (reference sequence). Here the CDR3 reads CASSINMNTEAFF. The CDR3 nucleotides are TGTGCCAGTAGTATAAATATGAACACTGAAGCTTTCTTT.

The table lists this clone with a count of one. The CDR3 nucleotides are TGTGCCAGCAGTCGTGGGAGTGATGGAGAGACCCAGTACTTC. Its protein product is CASSRGSDGETQYF. The rearrangement joins TRBV28 to TRBJ2-5; D possibly corresponds to TRBD2 (5 bases). With 5 bases removed from V and 4 bases from J, the gap between germline ends came to 14 bases. Germline V lookup: CDR1 MDHEN, CDR2 SYDVKM. The CDR3 totals 14 residues.

A note on this clone: Its ends do not fully match the called genes, so a read error is possible. V and J are TRBV6-1 and TRBJ1-5; 8 bases map to TRBD1. In germline, CDR1 is MNHNS, CDR2 SASEGT. CDR3 size: 16 residues. Written as DNA, the CDR3 is TGTGCCAGCAGGGAAGACCCACAGGGGGAGAGTCAGCCCCAGCATTTT. Protein sequence: CASREDPQGESQPQHF.

The chain employs TRBV29-1 and TRBJ2-6; no reliable D call. The germline V and J ends were trimmed by 4 bases and 4 bases, with 11 bases remaining between them. The CDR3 is made up of 14 amino acids. Germline CDR1 SQVTM, CDR2 ANQGSEA. CDR3 in amino acids: CSVVTRGGANVLTF. Written as DNA, the CDR3 is TGCAGCGTTGTAACGAGAGGAGGGGCCAACGTCCTGACTTTC.

V and J are TRBV6-5 and TRBJ2-3; D may be TRBD1 (5 bases). Trimming removed 5 bases from V and 4 bases from J, with 10 bases in between. Germline CDR1 reads MNHEY; CDR2 reads SVGAGI. The CDR3 is 13 amino acids. As DNA, the CDR3 is TGTGCCAGCAGTCAGCAAGGGGCAGATACGCAGTATTTT. This gives the protein CASSQQGADTQYF.

The V gene is TRBV29-1, the J gene TRBJ2-3; D is ambiguous. CDR1 is SQVTM, CDR2 ANQGSEA, per germline. Trimming shortened V by 4 bases and J by 0 bases, and 8 bases separated the two germline ends. The CDR3 has 13 amino acids. Here the CDR3 reads CSVVRVSTDTQYF. The CDR3 DNA reads as TGCAGCGTTGTTCGGGTTAGCACAGATACGCAGTATTTT.

V is TRBV2 and J is TRBJ1-4; D not resolved. The CDR3 length is 15 residues. Trimming shortened V by 5 bases and J by 0 bases, and 10 bases separated the two germline ends. The V gene's germline CDR1 is SNHLY and CDR2 FYNNEI. The CDR3 DNA reads as TGTGCCAGCAGTAGTGGGCAAACAACTAATGAAAAACTGTTTTTT. Translating gives CASSSGQTTNEKLFF.

This chain connects TRBV5-1 to TRBJ2-7; 8 bases are shared with TRBD1. The germline gives CDR1 SGHRS, CDR2 YFSETQ. J lost 3 bases, V lost 0 bases, and 5 bases had no gene match. CDR3 length: 15 residues. CDR3 bases: TGCGCCAGCAGCTTGGCGGTGACAGGGGACTACGAGCAGTACTTC. Residues: CASSLAVTGDYEQYF.

This chain uses TRBV5-4 with TRBJ2-5, with a weak D call TRBD2 (6 bases). Germline-derived CDR1 and CDR2 are SGHNT and YYREEE (reference sequence). The CDR3 has 13 amino acids. Trimming cost V 6 bases and J 5 bases, with 14 bases left between them. CDR3 in amino acids: CASKDGSEETQYF. In DNA, the CDR3 is TGTGCCAGCAAGGACGGGAGCGAGGAGACCCAGTACTTC.

This clone has a single count. The chain carries TRBV7-7 and TRBJ1-1; 10 bases map to TRBD1. The germline V gene has CDR1 SSHAT and CDR2 FNYEAQ (reference sequence). The CDR3 has 13 amino acids. V shed 3 bases and J 5 bases; nucleotides not matched to a gene: 0. The CDR3 DNA sequence: TGTGCCAGCAGCTTGGGACAGGGGACTGAAGCTTTCTTT. Its translation: CASSLGQGTEAFF.

V usage is TRBV6-5 and J usage is TRBJ2-2, with D perhaps matching TRBD2 (6 bases). V was trimmed by 2 bases and J by 4 bases, leaving 11 bases between them. CDR3 size: 15 residues. Germline CDR1 and CDR2: MNHEY and SVGAGI. The CDR3 DNA is TGTGCCAGCAGTTACCGGGAGTCCCCCACCGGGGAGCTGTTTTTT. Protein: CASSYRESPTGELFF.

The chain is built from TRBV5-6 and TRBJ1-5; no clear D gene. Germline CDR1 and CDR2: SGHDT and YYEEEE. The CDR3 runs to 15 residues. Between the trimmed V and J ends, which lost 4 bases and 5 bases, there was a span of 16 bases. The CDR3 loop reads CASSPTRRHYQPQHF. The CDR3 DNA follows: TGTGCCAGCAGCCCAACACGCAGGCACTATCAGCCCCAGCATTTT.

V gene TRBV2 combines with J gene TRBJ2-3; weak D call: TRBD2 (6 bases). Deletions cut 3 bases from V and 1 base from J, with 8 bases between. CDR1 and CDR2 from the germline V gene are SNHLY and FYNNEI. CDR3 length: 14 residues. The CDR3: CASSEWGGTDTQYF. CDR3 sequence (DNA): TGTGCCAGCAGTGAGTGGGGGGGCACAGATACGCAGTATTTT.

This chain's CDR3 is CASSSQGNYGYTF. CDR3 in DNA: TGTGCCAGCAGCTCTCAGGGGAACTATGGCTACACCTTC. The chain has TRBV5-4 and TRBJ1-2; a weak D match, TRBD1 (6 bases). Germline values: CDR1 SGHNT, CDR2 YYREEE (reference sequence). Trimming took 3 bases from V and 2 from J, leaving 8 bases between them. The CDR3 length is 13 residues. Using reference TRBV5-4 and TRBJ1-2 for the parts outside the CDR3, the full variable domain is ETGVTQSPTHLIKTRGQQVTLRCSSQSGHNTVSWYQQALGQGPQFIFQYYREEENGRGNFPPRFSGLQFPNYSSELNVNALELDDSALYLCASSSQGNYGYTFGSGTRLTVV.